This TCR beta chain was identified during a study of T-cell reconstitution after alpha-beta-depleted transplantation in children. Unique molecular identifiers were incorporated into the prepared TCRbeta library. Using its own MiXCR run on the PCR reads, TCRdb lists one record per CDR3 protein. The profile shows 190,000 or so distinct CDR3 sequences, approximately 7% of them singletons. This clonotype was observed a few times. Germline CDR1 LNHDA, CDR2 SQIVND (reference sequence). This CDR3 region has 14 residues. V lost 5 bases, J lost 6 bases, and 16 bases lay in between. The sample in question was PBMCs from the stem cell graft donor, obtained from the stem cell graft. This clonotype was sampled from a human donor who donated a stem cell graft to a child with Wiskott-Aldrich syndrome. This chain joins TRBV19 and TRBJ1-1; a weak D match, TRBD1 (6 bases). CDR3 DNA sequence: TGTGCCAGTAGTCGGGACACAGGGCGCGCTGAAGCTTTCTTT. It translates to CASSRDTGRAEAFF.